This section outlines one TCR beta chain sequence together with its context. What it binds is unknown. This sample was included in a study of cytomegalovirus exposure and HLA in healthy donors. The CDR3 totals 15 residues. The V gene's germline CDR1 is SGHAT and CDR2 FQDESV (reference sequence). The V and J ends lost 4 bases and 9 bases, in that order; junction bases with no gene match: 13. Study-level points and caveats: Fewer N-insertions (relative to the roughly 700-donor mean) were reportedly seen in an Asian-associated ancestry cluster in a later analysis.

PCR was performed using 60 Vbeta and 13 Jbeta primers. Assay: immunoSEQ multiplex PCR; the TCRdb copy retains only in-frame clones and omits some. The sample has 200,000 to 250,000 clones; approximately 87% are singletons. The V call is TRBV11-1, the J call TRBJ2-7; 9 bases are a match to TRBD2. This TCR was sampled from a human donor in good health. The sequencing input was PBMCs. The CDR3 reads CASSSVRLAGIRQYF. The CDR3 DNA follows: TGTGCCAGCAGCTCCGTACGGCTAGCGGGAATAAGGCAGTACTTC.